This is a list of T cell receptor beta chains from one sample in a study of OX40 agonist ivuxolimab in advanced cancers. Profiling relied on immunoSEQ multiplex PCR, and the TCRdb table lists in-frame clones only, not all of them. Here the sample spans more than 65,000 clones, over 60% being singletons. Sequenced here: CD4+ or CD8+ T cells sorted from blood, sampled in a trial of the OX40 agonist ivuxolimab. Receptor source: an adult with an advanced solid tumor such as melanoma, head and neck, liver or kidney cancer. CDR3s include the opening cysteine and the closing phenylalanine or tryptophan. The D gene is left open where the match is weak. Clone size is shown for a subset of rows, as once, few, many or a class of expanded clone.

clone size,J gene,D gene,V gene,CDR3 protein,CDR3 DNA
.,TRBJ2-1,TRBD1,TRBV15,CATSIGTGINEQFF,TGTGCCACCAGCATCGGGACAGGGATCAATGAGCAGTTCTTC
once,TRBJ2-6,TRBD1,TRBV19,CASSIGTGGSGANVLTF,TGTGCCAGTAGTATAGGGACAGGGGGGTCTGGGGCCAACGTCCTGACTTTC
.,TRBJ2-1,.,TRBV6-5,CASSYRPSSYNEQFF,TGTGCCAGCAGTTACAGGCCCAGTTCCTACAATGAGCAGTTCTTC
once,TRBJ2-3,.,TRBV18,CASSPKEDTQYF,TGTGCCAGCTCTCCAAAGGAAGATACGCAGTATTTT
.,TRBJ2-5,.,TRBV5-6,CASSFPGTGETQYF,TGTGCCAGCAGCTTCCCAGGGACCGGGGAGACCCAGTACTTC
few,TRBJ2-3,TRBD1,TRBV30,CAWSGQGLGADTQYF,TGTGCCTGGAGTGGACAGGGTTTGGGAGCAGATACGCAGTATTTT
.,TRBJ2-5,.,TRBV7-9,CASSRTRTVLTQYF,TGTGCCAGCAGCCGCACCAGGACGGTCCTGACCCAGTACTTC
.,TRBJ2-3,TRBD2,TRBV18,CASSPGSASGRADTQYF,TGTGCCAGCTCACCAGGTTCGGCTAGCGGGAGGGCAGATACGCAGTATTTT
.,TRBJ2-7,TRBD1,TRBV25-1,CASSEFPVTGAYEQYF,TGTGCCAGCAGTGAATTTCCCGTGACAGGGGCCTACGAGCAGTACTTC
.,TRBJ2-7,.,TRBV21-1,CARRGESYEQYF,TGTGCTCGGAGAGGCGAATCCTACGAGCAGTACTTC
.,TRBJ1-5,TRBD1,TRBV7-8,CASSLDGRGNQPQHF,TGTGCCAGCAGCTTAGACGGCAGGGGGAATCAGCCCCAGCATTTT
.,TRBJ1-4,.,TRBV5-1,CASSRGFNEKLFF,TGCGCCAGCAGCCGGGGTTTTAATGAAAAACTGTTTTTT
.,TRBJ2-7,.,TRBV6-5,CASSPQRISSYEQYF,TGTGCCAGCAGCCCACAGCGGATTAGCTCCTACGAGCAGTACTTC
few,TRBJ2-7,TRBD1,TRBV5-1,CASGGQGGHEQYF,TGCGCCAGCGGTGGACAGGGAGGCCACGAGCAGTACTTC
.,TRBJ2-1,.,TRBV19,CASSSWNEQFF,TGTGCCAGTAGTAGCTGGAATGAGCAGTTCTTC
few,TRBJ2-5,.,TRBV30,CAWSVQGMETQYF,TGTGCCTGGAGTGTTCAGGGGATGGAGACCCAGTACTTC
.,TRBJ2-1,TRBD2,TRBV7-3,CASSEGLAGWQFF,TGTGCCAGCAGCGAGGGACTAGCGGGTTGGCAGTTCTTC
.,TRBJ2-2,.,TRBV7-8,CASSPGSSPFTGELFF,TGTGCCAGCAGCCCAGGCAGTAGCCCATTCACCGGGGAGCTGTTTTTT
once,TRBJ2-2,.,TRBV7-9,CASSLAKTGELFF,TGTGCCAGCAGCTTAGCGAAAACCGGGGAGCTGTTTTTT
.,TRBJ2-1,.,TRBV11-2,CASSPPGGITHEQFF,TGTGCCAGCAGCCCCCCGGGCGGGATTACCCATGAGCAGTTCTTC
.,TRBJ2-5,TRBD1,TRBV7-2,CASSSSLRGETQYF,TGTGCCAGCAGCAGTAGCCTCAGGGGGGAGACCCAGTACTTC
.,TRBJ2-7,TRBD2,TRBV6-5,CASSYSVGGSYEQYF,TGTGCCAGCAGTTACTCGGTTGGCGGGAGTTACGAGCAGTACTTC
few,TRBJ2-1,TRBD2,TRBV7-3,CASSATSGGYNEQFF,TGTGCCAGCAGCGCTACTAGCGGGGGTTACAATGAGCAGTTCTTC
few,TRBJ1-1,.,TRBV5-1,CASSLGPANTEAFF,TGCGCCAGCAGCTTGGGGCCAGCTAACACTGAAGCTTTCTTT
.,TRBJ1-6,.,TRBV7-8,CASSLTPRGSGAHSPLHF,TGTGCCAGCAGCCTCACCCCCCGGGGGTCAGGGGCCCATTCACCCCTCCACTTT
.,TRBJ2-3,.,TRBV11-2,CASSLFTKGTDTQYF,TGTGCTAGCAGCTTATTTACGAAGGGCACAGATACGCAGTATTTT
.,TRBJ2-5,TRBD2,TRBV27,CASSLSLAGPQETQYF,TGTGCCAGCAGTTTATCCTTAGCGGGACCCCAAGAGACCCAGTACTTC
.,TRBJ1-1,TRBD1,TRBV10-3,CAISRQGARDTEAFF,TGTGCCATCAGCAGACAGGGGGCGCGGGACACTGAAGCTTTCTTT
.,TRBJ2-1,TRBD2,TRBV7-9,CASSGRTSGRIYNEQFF,TGTGCCAGCAGCGGCAGGACTAGCGGGAGGATATACAATGAGCAGTTCTTC
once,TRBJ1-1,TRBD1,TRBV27,CASSPGQGMNTEAFF,TGTGCCAGCAGTCCGGGACAGGGTATGAACACTGAAGCTTTCTTT
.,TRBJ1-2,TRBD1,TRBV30,CAFRLTGGPYGYTF,TGTGCCTTCAGATTGACAGGGGGGCCGTATGGCTACACCTTC